The next 10 T cell receptor beta chains were all read from a single sample in a study of blood T cells in healthy people across ages (dated by TCRdb to between 2014 and 2017). The library was produced with 5' RACE. This sample was sequenced with an Illumina HiSeq 2500. A second 7 to 11 cycle PCR used a sample-barcoded 5' primer and a J-beta primer mix. TCRdb reprocessing: public reads trimmed at Q25 with fastp, clones called with MiXCR, in-frame beta chains kept. Each CDR3 protein gets just one entry, which takes the most common genes and DNA from the rows behind it. The sample includes about 570,000 distinct CDR3 sequences, with roughly 28% observed a single time. Approximately 17% of the sample comes from the top ten. The specimen was blood. The receptors here all came from a woman in her seventies in good health.

This chain links TRBV9 with TRBJ2-5; D may be TRBD2 (6 bases). The CDR3 spans 15 residues. Per the germline V gene, CDR1 is SGDLS and CDR2 is YYNGEE. Trimming took off 4 bases at V and 3 bases at J, with 16 bases between the two ends. This CDR3 reads CASSKMGGGEETQYF. The CDR3 coding sequence is TGTGCCAGCAGCAAAATGGGGGGAGGTGAAGAGACCCAGTACTTC.

This clonotype was counted at least ten times. This sequence joins TRBV20-1 and TRBJ2-3; D gene ambiguous. CDR1 and CDR2 (germline): DFQATT, SNEGSKA (reference sequence). Trimming took off 5 bases at V and 1 base at J, with 10 bases between the two ends. CDR3 size: 13 residues. Written as DNA, the CDR3 is TGCAGTGCTCAGATAGGCGGCACAGATACGCAGTATTTT. This codes for CSAQIGGTDTQYF.

The sample holds a few counts of this clonotype. This chain connects TRBV20-1 to TRBJ2-7; D may be TRBD1 (6 bases). The CDR3 totals 17 residues. The V and J ends lost 5 bases and 7 bases respectively, with 30 bases between them. The V gene's germline CDR1 is DFQATT and CDR2 SNEGSKA (reference sequence). CDR3 DNA: TGCAGTGCTCGAAAGCCGGACAGTTACCTTATATTACGAGAGCAGTACTTC. It translates to CSARKPDSYLILREQYF.

V is TRBV2 and J is TRBJ2-5; the match to TRBD2 covers 8 bases. Germline V gene lookup returns CDR1 SNHLY and CDR2 FYNNEI. The CDR3 sequence is 18 residues long. Germline trimming cut 0 bases from V and 2 bases from J; bases unmatched to any gene: 11. The CDR3 region is CASSEAQGLAGNQETQYF. CDR3 nucleotides: TGTGCCAGCAGTGAAGCGCAGGGGCTAGCGGGTAATCAAGAGACCCAGTACTTC.

Details on this clonotype: With a much larger clone just one base away, this may be a read error. This chain links TRBV4-2 with TRBJ1-2; D gene unclear. Germline V gene data show CDR1 as LGHNA and CDR2 as YNFKEQ. The CDR3 has 18 amino acids. CDR3 sequence: CGSSQVTGGGFRKDGYTF. The CDR3 region has the DNA TGTGGCAGCAGCCAAGTTACCGGAGGTGGTTTCCGGAAGGATGGCTACACCTTC.

At least ten counts were recorded for this clonotype. The chain is built from TRBV4-2 and TRBJ2-5; 7 nucleotides line up with TRBD2. This CDR3 is 16 amino acids long. V trimming: 1 base; J trimming: 5 bases; junction bases outside the gene matches: 10. CDR1 is LGHNA and CDR2 is YNFKEQ in the germline V gene. CDR3 in amino acids: CASSQGLGGEGETQYF. The CDR3 DNA follows: TGTGCCAGCAGCCAAGGTCTAGGCGGGGAGGGGGAGACCCAGTACTTC.

The chain couples TRBV4-3 to TRBJ2-2; 7 nucleotides align to TRBD1. The CDR3 length is 18 residues. With 2 bases clipped from V and 5 bases from J, the junction kept 14 bases outside the gene matches. Germline V gene data show CDR1 as LGHNA and CDR2 as YSLEER. CDR3 coding DNA: TGCGCCAGCAGCCAACTTAACACCGGGACAGAAGCTACCGGGGAGCTGTTTTTT. Residues: CASSQLNTGTEATGELFF.

The chain is built from TRBV6-6 and TRBJ2-6; TRBD1 or TRBD2 may be the D gene (5 bases each). Germline V gene sequence: CDR1 MNHNY, CDR2 SVGAGI (reference sequence). V was cut by 1 base and J by 2 bases, with 9 bases left in between. The CDR3 is 16 residues long. CDR3 sequence reads: CASSYFTGPGANVLTF. For the CDR3, the DNA is TGTGCCAGCAGTTACTTTACGGGACCTGGGGCCAACGTCCTGACTTTC.

J is TRBJ1-4 and V is TRBV7-9, with TRBD1 matching 9 bases. J lost 5 bases, V lost 5 bases, and 6 bases had no gene match. Germline V gene lookup returns CDR1 SEHNR and CDR2 FQNEAQ (reference sequence). The CDR3 is 15 amino acids. This CDR3 is CASSTRQGENEKLFF. CDR3 DNA sequence: TGTGCCAGCAGCACCAGACAGGGGGAGAATGAAAAACTGTTTTTT.

This clonotype has at least ten counts. This chain connects TRBV6-2 or TRBV6-3 to TRBJ2-6, with a tentative D call TRBD2 (7 bases). In germline, CDR1 is MNHEY, CDR2 SVGEGT. V shed 6 bases and J shed 2 bases, with 11 bases lying between them. The CDR3 covers 15 residues. This CDR3 reads CASSWGGAGANVLTF. The DNA of the CDR3 is TGTGCCAGCAGCTGGGGGGGCGCTGGGGCCAACGTCCTGACTTTC.